This T cell receptor beta chain comes out of a study of OX40 agonist ivuxolimab in advanced cancers. Generated by immunoSEQ multiplex PCR, the TCRdb table keeps only in-frame clones and is missing some. The sample comprises about 53,000 clones, 75% to 85% of which are singletons, and 1% to 1.5% rests with the top ten. Study outcomes and limitations: The work left the antigen specificity of expanded peripheral T cells undetermined.

Trimming pared 4 bases from V and 5 bases from J, leaving 12 bases between. In germline, CDR1 is KGHSH, CDR2 LQKENI. The CDR3 is made up of 14 amino acids. About this clone: Its antigen is undetermined.

The V gene is TRBV18, the J gene TRBJ1-5, with D unresolved. The sample here was CD4+ or CD8+ T cells sorted from blood, taken in a trial of the OX40 agonist ivuxolimab. The TCR was taken from an adult with an advanced solid tumor such as melanoma, head and neck, liver or kidney cancer. The CDR3 DNA reads TGTGCCAGCTCACGGAAACCCAAGGATCAGCCCCAGCATTTT. Translation: CASSRKPKDQPQHF.